Following are 32 T cell receptor beta chains from one sample sequenced in a study of cytomegalovirus exposure and HLA in healthy donors (dated by TCRdb to 2016 to 2017). The method behind the library was the immunoSEQ multiplex PCR assay. For the multiplex PCR, a mixture combining 60 forward primers for TCR Vbeta segments and 13 reverse primers for TCR Jbeta segments was used. The clones in this table, taken by TCRdb from immuneACCESS, are in-frame only. Not every clone is retained; where verified, under half of the shortfall comes from an unresolved V gene, and the cause of the rest is unknown. The table for this sample lists approximately 160,000 clones; about 82% of them were counted only once. The ten largest make up 1% of the sample. The specimen sequenced was PBMCs. Source of these receptors: a woman between 45 and 60 years old in good health and CMV-seropositive.

This chain connects TRBV5-4 to TRBJ2-5, with D perhaps TRBD1 (5 bases). Germline V gene lookup returns CDR1 SGHNT and CDR2 YYREEE (reference sequence). Between the trimmed V and J ends, which lost 1 base and 1 base, there was a span of 11 bases. This CDR3 has 15 amino acids. The chain's CDR3 is CASSLSTQGQETQYF. The DNA of the CDR3 is TGTGCCAGCAGCTTGTCTACGCAGGGCCAAGAGACCCAGTACTTC.

The chain recombines TRBV2 with TRBJ1-1; D is uncertain. The CDR3 runs 14 residues. Germline V gene sequence: CDR1 SNHLY, CDR2 FYNNEI. Trimming removed 4 bases at V and 6 bases at J, with 15 bases between. CDR3 loop: CASSGEALMAEAFF. CDR3 nucleotides: TGTGCCAGCAGTGGGGAGGCGCTGATGGCTGAAGCTTTCTTT.

Remarks on this clone: The identical CDR3 is also encoded by other nucleotide sequences in the sample. This chain connects TRBV15 to TRBJ2-1; 9 nucleotides agree with TRBD1. Germline CDR1 reads LNHNV; CDR2 reads YYDKDF (reference sequence). This CDR3 contains 15 residues. Germline trimming cut 0 bases from V and 3 bases from J; bases unmatched to any gene: 0. In nucleotides, the CDR3 is TGTGCCACCAGCAGAGAGGGACAGGGCTACAATGAGCAGTTCTTC. It codes for CATSREGQGYNEQFF.

The rearrangement joins TRBV18 to TRBJ1-3; tentative D call: TRBD1 (5 bases). Germline V lookup: CDR1 KGHSH, CDR2 LQKENI. The CDR3 has 15 residues. Deletions cut 3 bases from V and 0 bases from J, with 9 bases between. In DNA form, the CDR3 reads TGTGCCAGCTCACCCCGACAGATCTCTGGAAACACCATATATTTT. Its protein product is CASSPRQISGNTIYF.

The chain recombines TRBV19 with TRBJ1-1, with D maybe TRBD1 (6 bases). V was pared by 5 bases and J by 8 bases, with 12 bases between. The CDR3 has 12 residues. CDR1 is LNHDA and CDR2 is SQIVND in the germline V gene (reference sequence). Here the CDR3 DNA reads TGTGCCAGTAGTCCAGGGACACTAGAAGCTTTCTTT. As protein: CASSPGTLEAFF.

CDR3 bases: TGTGCCAGCAGTGAAGGGGACAGGACTGAGGCCCAGCATTTT. Amino acid sequence: CASSEGDRTEAQHF. The V and J genes are TRBV6-1 and TRBJ1-5; 8 nucleotides line up with TRBD1. CDR3 length: 14 residues. With 1 base clipped from V and 11 bases from J, the junction kept 7 bases outside the gene matches. Per germline, CDR1 MNHNS and CDR2 SASEGT.

V usage is TRBV25-1 and J usage is TRBJ1-2; 7 bases fit TRBD1. Trimming cost V 6 bases and J 4 bases; bases outside gene matches: 8. Germline loops: CDR1 MGHDK, CDR2 SYGVNS. CDR3 size: 14 residues. The CDR3 protein is CASSPGDRAYGYTF. The CDR3 DNA sequence: TGTGCCAGCAGCCCAGGGGACAGAGCCTATGGCTACACCTTC.

This clone was picked up a small number of times. This chain links TRBV18 with TRBJ2-7; TRBD2 matches at 9 bases. The CDR3 is 14 amino acids. Germline values: CDR1 KGHSH, CDR2 LQKENI. J lost 4 bases, V lost 5 bases, and 6 bases had no gene match. The DNA of the CDR3 is TGTGCCAGCTCAGGGGAGCGGGAGGCTTACGAGCAGTACTTC. Residues: CASSGEREAYEQYF. Combining the CDR3 with reference TRBV18 and TRBJ2-7 gives the whole variable domain NAGVMQNPRHLVRRRGQEARLRCSPMKGHSHVYWYRQLPEEGLKFMVYLQKENIIDESGMPKERFSAEFPKEGPSILRIQQVVRGDSAAYFCASSGEREAYEQYFGPGTRLTVT.

This chain links TRBV19 with TRBJ2-2; perhaps TRBD1 as D (8 bases). There are 17 residues in the CDR3. CDR1 is LNHDA and CDR2 is SQIVND in the germline V gene (reference sequence). Trimming pared 6 bases from V and 0 bases from J, leaving 17 bases between. CDR3 nucleotides: TGTGCCAGTAGCTGGACAGGGACTATCTCGAACACCGGGGAGCTGTTTTTT. This translates into CASSWTGTISNTGELFF. Using reference TRBV19 and TRBJ2-2 for the parts outside the CDR3, the full variable domain is DGGITQSPKYLFRKEGQNVTLSCEQNLNHDAMYWYRQDPGQGLRLIYYSQIVNDFQKGDIAEGYSVSREKKESFPLTVTSAQKNPTAFYLCASSWTGTISNTGELFFGEGSRLTVL.

The chain uses TRBV5-1 and TRBJ2-2; 8 bases line up with TRBD2. The J segment lost 4 bases and the V segment lost 1 base, leaving 3 bases of the junction unmatched. The germline V gene has CDR1 SGHRS and CDR2 YFSETQ. CDR3 size: 15 residues. In nucleotides, the CDR3 is TGCGCCAGCAGCTTGACTAGCGGCCTCACCGGGGAGCTGTTTTTT. It is translated as CASSLTSGLTGELFF.

The V and J genes are TRBV7-2 and TRBJ1-2; 9 positions match TRBD1. The CDR3 has 15 amino acids. The trim removed 5 bases at V and 8 bases at J, leaving 12 bases unmatched. Germline loops: CDR1 SGHTA, CDR2 FQGNSA. The chain's CDR3 is CASSAQTGGRDGYTF. The DNA of the CDR3 is TGTGCCAGCAGCGCCCAAACAGGGGGCCGGGACGGCTACACCTTC.

The chain uses TRBV18 and TRBJ1-3; D remains ambiguous. The CDR3 is made up of 15 amino acids. Trimming took 0 bases from V and 0 from J, leaving 6 bases between them. Germline V lookup: CDR1 KGHSH, CDR2 LQKENI. CDR3 in amino acids: CASSPPPSSGNTIYF. The CDR3 DNA follows: TGTGCCAGCTCACCACCCCCGAGCTCTGGAAACACCATATATTTT.

The chain has TRBV29-1 and TRBJ1-2; the match to TRBD1 covers 11 bases. This CDR3 comprises 13 residues. The V gene's germline CDR1 is SQVTM and CDR2 ANQGSEA. With 8 bases clipped from V and 8 bases from J, the junction kept 10 bases outside the gene matches. CDR3 nucleotides: TGCAGCTTTCCGGGACAGGGGGTAAAGGGCTACACCTTC. The encoded protein is CSFPGQGVKGYTF.

V usage is TRBV2 and J usage is TRBJ2-7; a weak D match, TRBD1 (7 bases). V lost 8 bases and J lost 4, with 21 bases in between. The CDR3 extends over 15 amino acids. From germline, CDR1 is SNHLY and CDR2 FYNNEI. CDR3: CASRLEGAGWYEQYF. In DNA form, the CDR3 reads TGTGCCAGCCGATTGGAGGGGGCGGGGTGGTACGAGCAGTACTTC.

V and J are TRBV29-1 and TRBJ2-7; 13 bases are a match to TRBD2. Germline CDR1 is SQVTM and CDR2 is ANQGSEA. There are 13 residues in the CDR3. The V and J ends lost 7 bases and 4 bases, in that order; junction bases with no gene match: 4. The CDR3, as DNA: TGCAGCGCCCGGACTAGCGGGAGTTACGAGCAGTACTTC. It yields the protein CSARTSGSYEQYF.

This clone was recorded only once. The chain uses TRBV7-9 and TRBJ1-1; weak D call: TRBD1 (6 bases). CDR1 and CDR2 from the germline V gene are SEHNR and FQNEAQ (reference sequence). The CDR3 loop spans 12 amino acids. Trimming stripped 5 bases from V and 10 bases from J, with 14 bases between. CDR3 in amino acids: CASSVRGSGAFF. The CDR3 bases are TGTGCCAGCAGCGTTAGGGGGAGCGGAGCTTTCTTT.

This clone appeared a single time. This chain links TRBV27 with TRBJ2-5, with 9 bases identical to TRBD2. The J call may be wrong; the DNA end is better matched by TRBJ2-7. CDR3 length: 13 residues. From germline, CDR1 is MNHEY and CDR2 SMNVEV (reference sequence). The CDR3 region has the DNA TGTGCCAGCAGTTTACTAGCGGGGTACGAGCAGTACTTC. This sequence encodes CASSLLAGYEQYF.

The chain combines TRBV29-1 with TRBJ2-7, with D possibly matching TRBD1 (6 bases). V dropped 2 bases and J dropped 1 base, with 12 bases sitting between them. CDR1 is SQVTM and CDR2 is ANQGSEA in the germline V gene. This CDR3 is built from 14 residues. The CDR3 nucleotides are TGCAGCGTTGAATCGAGGGGGTTTTCCTACGAGCAGTACTTC. Encoded protein: CSVESRGFSYEQYF.

This clone was seen once. This chain connects TRBV7-2 to TRBJ2-6; 7 positions match TRBD1. The germline CDR1 and CDR2 sequences are SGHTA and FQGNSA. The CDR3 runs 17 residues. V dropped 1 base and J dropped 2; count of bases not matched to a gene: 5. The CDR3 DNA reads TGTGCCAGCAGCTTAGAAGTAGGGGGCACTGGGGCCAACGTCCTGACTTTC. Amino acid sequence: CASSLEVGGTGANVLTF. Supplemented by reference TRBV7-2 and TRBJ2-6, the full variable domain reads GAGVSQSPSNKVTEKGKDVELRCDPISGHTALYWYRQSLGQGLEFLIYFQGNSAPDKSGLPSDRFSAERTGGSVSTLTIQRTQQEDSAVYLCASSLEVGGTGANVLTFGAGSRLTVL.

CDR3 amino acids: CAWTAPGGYKNIQYF. Written as DNA, the CDR3 is TGTGCCTGGACAGCACCGGGGGGTTACAAAAACATTCAGTACTTC. The chain links TRBV30 to TRBJ2-4; 7 positions match TRBD2. CDR1 and CDR2 from the germline V gene are GTSNPN and SVGIG (reference sequence). This CDR3 region has 15 residues. J lost 3 bases, V lost 4 bases, and 9 bases had no gene match.

The V and J genes are TRBV20-1 and TRBJ2-3, with D hard to call. Trimming shortened V by 3 bases and J by 4 bases, and 5 bases separated the two germline ends. There are 11 residues in the CDR3. The germline CDR1 and CDR2 sequences are DFQATT and SNEGSKA (reference sequence). The CDR3 region is CSASWPDTQYF. Here the CDR3 DNA reads TGCAGTGCTAGTTGGCCAGATACGCAGTATTTT.

V usage is TRBV2 and J usage is TRBJ1-1; 8 nucleotides line up with TRBD1. CDR1 SNHLY and CDR2 FYNNEI come from the germline V gene. CDR3 length: 15 amino acids. Losses at the gene ends were 4 bases for V and 1 base for J; bases not matched to a gene: 5. The DNA for the CDR3 is TGTGCCAGCAGTGGCGGACAGGGAAGGAACACTGAAGCTTTCTTT. It codes for CASSGGQGRNTEAFF.

This clone was counted only a few times. The V gene is TRBV19, the J gene TRBJ1-5; weak D call: TRBD1 (6 bases). The CDR3 loop spans 15 amino acids. Trimming removed 0 bases from V and 7 bases from J, with 13 bases in between. Germline assignment: CDR1 LNHDA and CDR2 SQIVND (reference sequence). This CDR3 is CASSIELTGVQPQHF. CDR3 coding DNA: TGTGCCAGTAGTATAGAGTTGACAGGCGTACAGCCCCAGCATTTT. Using reference TRBV19 and TRBJ1-5 for the parts outside the CDR3, the full variable domain is DGGITQSPKYLFRKEGQNVTLSCEQNLNHDAMYWYRQDPGQGLRLIYYSQIVNDFQKGDIAEGYSVSREKKESFPLTVTSAQKNPTAFYLCASSIELTGVQPQHFGDGTRLSIL.

This chain links TRBV7-9 with TRBJ1-1; unclear D gene. The CDR3 has 13 amino acids. Germline V gene sequence: CDR1 SEHNR, CDR2 FQNEAQ (reference sequence). Trimming cost V 5 bases and J 8 bases, with 15 bases left between them. The CDR3 nucleotides are TGTGCCAGCAGCCTAAATTCGGGTCTCGAAGCTTTCTTT. This codes for CASSLNSGLEAFF.

V usage is TRBV9 and J usage is TRBJ2-7; TRBD2 matches at 7 bases. The germline CDR1 and CDR2 sequences are SGDLS and YYNGEE. V was clipped by 0 bases and J by 2 bases; unmatched bases: 5. This CDR3 is 15 amino acids long. CDR3 protein: CASSVGGRAPYEQYF. The CDR3 bases are TGTGCCAGCAGCGTAGGTGGGAGGGCCCCCTACGAGCAGTACTTC.

In regard to this clone: The identical CDR3 is also encoded by other nucleotide sequences in the sample. This chain links TRBV9 with TRBJ1-3; the D gene is possibly TRBD1 (5 bases). CDR3 length: 16 amino acids. Trimming pared 0 bases from V and 2 bases from J, leaving 12 bases between. Germline CDR1 is SGDLS and CDR2 is YYNGEE. The CDR3 here is CASSVASGGTGNTIYF. Here the CDR3 DNA reads TGTGCCAGCAGCGTAGCATCGGGGGGTACTGGAAACACCATATATTTT.

The gene calls are TRBV7-3 and TRBJ2-2; D is undetermined. Trimming stripped 5 bases from V and 6 bases from J, with 13 bases between. This CDR3 region has 14 residues. Germline loops: CDR1 SGHTA, CDR2 FQGTGA. The CDR3 sequence: CASSPQVFAGELFF. CDR3 sequence (DNA): TGTGCCAGCAGCCCCCAGGTATTCGCCGGGGAGCTGTTTTTT.

The chain uses TRBV19 and TRBJ2-1; possibly TRBD2 for D (5 bases). Germline CDR1 LNHDA, CDR2 SQIVND (reference sequence). Trimming pared 4 bases from V and 0 bases from J, leaving 16 bases between. CDR3 length: 17 amino acids. The CDR3 DNA follows: TGTGCCAGTAGTAGAGGACTGAGGTCTAGCTCCTACAATGAGCAGTTCTTC. This encodes CASSRGLRSSSYNEQFF.

The chain employs TRBV28 and TRBJ1-1, with no clear D. The V and J ends lost 2 bases and 4 bases respectively, with 17 bases between them. CDR3 length: 16 amino acids. Germline CDR1 is MDHEN and CDR2 is SYDVKM. As DNA, the CDR3 is TGTGCCAGCAGTTTAGGGGTGGTGGGGAGGGTCACTGAAGCTTTCTTT. Its protein product is CASSLGVVGRVTEAFF.

The J gene is TRBJ2-5, the V gene TRBV4-3; TRBD2 aligns across 12 bases. The V gene end was trimmed by 0 bases and the J gene end by 10 bases; junction bases not matched to a gene: 9. The CDR3 spans 16 residues. Germline CDR1 LGHNA, CDR2 YSLEER. CDR3 residues: CASSQDGLAGGADQYF. CDR3 coding DNA: TGCGCCAGCAGCCAAGATGGTCTAGCGGGAGGGGCCGACCAGTACTTC.

The rearrangement uses TRBV5-1 and TRBJ1-1; unclear D gene. With 1 base removed from V and 0 bases from J, the gap between germline ends came to 4 bases. CDR3 length equals 13 residues. Germline CDR1 and CDR2: SGHRS and YFSETQ. CDR3 sequence (DNA): TGCGCCAGCAGCTTGAGCCTGAACACTGAAGCTTTCTTT. The encoded protein is CASSLSLNTEAFF.

The rearrangement joins TRBV30 to TRBJ1-1; the D gene is possibly TRBD1 (6 bases). The CDR3 is 12 amino acids. The germline gives CDR1 GTSNPN, CDR2 SVGIG (reference sequence). Trimming pared 1 base from V and 10 bases from J, leaving 13 bases between. The CDR3 loop reads CAWSDRGALAFF. DNA for the CDR3: TGTGCCTGGAGTGATCGGGGGGCTCTAGCTTTCTTT. The full variable domain, completed using reference TRBV30 and TRBJ1-1, is SQTIHQWPATLVQPVGSPLSLECTVEGTSNPNLYWYRQAAGRGLQLLFYSVGIGQISSEVPQNLSASRPQDRQFILSSKKLLLSDSGFYLCAWSDRGALAFFGQGTRLTVV.